The 25 T cell receptor beta chains below come from one sample, sequenced in a study of blood T cells in healthy people across ages. A second PCR of about 7 to 12 cycles used a sample-barcoded 5' primer and a J-beta primer mix. TCRdb reanalysed the 5' RACE reads using MiXCR and keeps one entry per CDR3 protein. The table has some 1.5 million distinct CDR3 sequences, approximately 43% seen once; the top ten hold less than 5%. Input material: blood. The receptors derive from a woman between 18 and 30 years old in good health.

The chain employs TRBV11-2 and TRBJ2-5, with D possibly being TRBD2 (6 bases). V was trimmed by 3 bases and J by 11 bases, leaving 19 bases between them. From germline, CDR1 is SGHAT and CDR2 FQNNGV. The CDR3 has 14 residues. In nucleotides, the CDR3 is TGTGCCAGCAGCTTTGGAGGGACCCAATGCGGGCAGTACTTC. Protein product: CASSFGGTQCGQYF.

This clonotype appeared a few times. The chain combines TRBV7-9 with TRBJ2-5; TRBD1 agrees at 9 bases. The assigned J gene may be wrong: the sequence end matches TRBJ2-7 better. CDR1 SEHNR and CDR2 FQNEAQ come from the germline V gene (reference sequence). This CDR3 contains 14 residues. Written as DNA, the CDR3 is TGTGCCAGCAGCCCCAGGACAGGGGTCGACGAGCAGTACTTC. Its translation is CASSPRTGVDEQYF.

This sequence joins TRBV6-2 or TRBV6-3 and TRBJ1-2; D is undetermined. The V end was cut by 4 bases, the J end by 4 bases, with 16 bases between. The germline V gene encodes CDR1 MNHEY and CDR2 SVGEGT. There are 15 residues in the CDR3. This CDR3 reads CASSSTDSNFYGYTF. The CDR3 DNA sequence: TGTGCCAGCAGTTCAACGGACTCGAATTTCTATGGCTACACCTTC.

The gene calls are TRBV4-3 and TRBJ2-4, with D perhaps matching TRBD1 or TRBD2 (6 bases each). The better agreement between TRBJ2-7 and the DNA end casts doubt on the J call. The germline V gene has CDR1 LGHNA and CDR2 YSLEER. This CDR3 spans 14 amino acids. The CDR3 spells CASSQEPRGGEQYF. The CDR3 DNA is TGCGCCAGCAGCCAAGAACCCAGGGGAGGCGAGCAGTACTTC.

This chain connects TRBV10-3 to TRBJ1-2; possibly TRBD1 for D (6 bases). This CDR3 has 15 residues. CDR1 is ENHRY, CDR2 SYGVKD, per germline. Trimming took 4 bases from V and 5 from J, leaving 17 bases between them. The CDR3 protein is CAISGSTGTGYGYTF. The CDR3 DNA reads TGTGCCATCAGTGGATCCACAGGGACGGGATATGGCTACACCTTC.

The chain employs TRBV7-2 and TRBJ2-7, with D perhaps TRBD1 (6 bases). Deletions cut 4 bases from V and 2 bases from J, with 12 bases between. The CDR3 is 14 residues long. Germline values: CDR1 SGHTA, CDR2 FQGNSA. The CDR3 loop is CASSSNRAAYEQYF. The CDR3 region has the DNA TGTGCCAGCAGCTCTAACAGGGCCGCCTACGAGCAGTACTTC.

At least ten counts were recorded for this clonotype. The V call is TRBV28, the J call TRBJ2-3; the match to TRBD2 covers 7 bases. The CDR3 runs to 15 residues. The J segment lost 0 bases and the V segment lost 3 bases, leaving 3 bases of the junction unmatched. Germline V gives CDR1 MDHEN, CDR2 SYDVKM. The DNA of the CDR3 is TGTGCCAGCAGTTTCCGGGGACTAAGCACAGATACGCAGTATTTT. It translates to CASSFRGLSTDTQYF. The entire variable domain, with the rest obtained from reference TRBV28 and TRBJ2-3, is as follows: DVKVTQSSRYLVKRTGEKVFLECVQDMDHENMFWYRQDPGLGLRLIYFSYDVKMKEKGDIPEGYSVSREKKERFSLILESASTNQTSMYLCASSFRGLSTDTQYFGPGTRLTVL.

This clonotype was observed a handful of times. The J gene is TRBJ1-2, the V gene TRBV20-1; no firm D call. Germline-derived CDR1 and CDR2 are DFQATT and SNEGSKA (reference sequence). V lost 3 bases and J 4 bases, leaving 9 bases between the germline ends. There are 12 residues in the CDR3. CDR3 sequence reads: CSARGSGYGYTF. The CDR3, as DNA: TGCAGTGCTAGGGGGTCGGGCTATGGCTACACCTTC.

This clonotype showed up just a few times. The chain recombines TRBV18 with TRBJ1-2; TRBD1 might be the D (6 bases). Germline V gives CDR1 KGHSH, CDR2 LQKENI. The CDR3 loop spans 14 amino acids. Trimming left V 5 bases short and J 8 bases short, with 18 bases between. The CDR3 protein is CASSSVTRGGGYTF. The CDR3 coding sequence is TGTGCCAGCTCATCGGTCACCAGGGGAGGCGGCTACACCTTC. The entire variable domain, with the rest obtained from reference TRBV18 and TRBJ1-2, is as follows: NAGVMQNPRHLVRRRGQEARLRCSPMKGHSHVYWYRQLPEEGLKFMVYLQKENIIDESGMPKERFSAEFPKEGPSILRIQQVVRGDSAAYFCASSSVTRGGGYTFGSGTRLTVV.

The chain employs TRBV20-1 and TRBJ2-7; the D is unclear. The ends were cut back, 4 bases at V and 6 bases at J, with 10 bases in the middle. This CDR3 comprises 11 residues. From germline, CDR1 is DFQATT and CDR2 SNEGSKA (reference sequence). CDR3 DNA: TGCAGTGCTATAGGCGTGGGCGAGCAGTACTTC. It encodes CSAIGVGEQYF.

The chain combines TRBV7-2 with TRBJ2-7, with D hard to call. CDR1 and CDR2 (germline): SGHTA, FQGNSA. CDR3 length: 15 residues. Trimming left V 1 base short and J 2 bases short, with 12 bases between. CDR3 sequence (DNA): TGTGCCAGCAGCTTAGACGTCCAGTGGACCTACGAGCAGTACTTC. Protein sequence: CASSLDVQWTYEQYF. Complete variable domain (other parts from reference TRBV7-2 and TRBJ2-7): GAGVSQSPSNKVTEKGKDVELRCDPISGHTALYWYRQSLGQGLEFLIYFQGNSAPDKSGLPSDRFSAERTGGSVSTLTIQRTQQEDSAVYLCASSLDVQWTYEQYFGPGTRLTVT.

The chain uses TRBV29-1 and TRBJ1-1, with TRBD1 matching over 8 bases. The CDR3 runs 13 residues. Germline V gene sequence: CDR1 SQVTM, CDR2 ANQGSEA. V shed 7 bases, J shed 5 bases, and the junction held 9 bases outside the gene matches. The CDR3 spells CSASGGLQTEAFF. CDR3 bases: TGCAGCGCCTCAGGGGGCCTACAGACTGAAGCTTTCTTT.

This clonotype was seen a few times. The J gene is TRBJ1-1, the V gene TRBV4-3; 7 bases match TRBD1. V lost 2 bases to trimming and J lost 6 bases; unmatched junction nucleotides: 6. Germline V lookup: CDR1 LGHNA, CDR2 YSLEER. The CDR3 length is 14 residues. The DNA of the CDR3 is TGCGCCAGCAGCCAATCCTGGGGACAGTCTGAAGCTTTCTTT. This gives the protein CASSQSWGQSEAFF.

This clonotype came up a few times. The V and J genes are TRBV6-2 or TRBV6-3 and TRBJ2-3, with 9 bases that match TRBD2. Unmatched junction bases numbered 2, after V lost 5 bases and J lost 2 bases. This CDR3 contains 14 residues. The V gene's germline CDR1 is MNHEY and CDR2 SVGEGT. Here the CDR3 reads CASSSGRTTDTQYF. CDR3 sequence (DNA): TGTGCCAGCAGTAGCGGGAGGACCACAGATACGCAGTATTTT.

V usage is TRBV20-1 and J usage is TRBJ2-4; the D gene is possibly TRBD1 (6 bases). The J call could be wrong; TRBJ2-7 is a better fit for the DNA end. This CDR3 contains 13 residues. Germline V gene lookup returns CDR1 DFQATT and CDR2 SNEGSKA (reference sequence). For the CDR3, the DNA is TGCAGTGCACACACGGGACAACCCTACGAGCAGTACTTC. Its translation: CSAHTGQPYEQYF.

The chain carries TRBV7-9 and TRBJ2-5; D may be TRBD2 (7 bases). This CDR3 has 13 amino acids. Trimming removed 10 bases at V and 4 bases at J, with 16 bases between. Germline loops: CDR1 SEHNR, CDR2 FQNEAQ (reference sequence). DNA for the CDR3: TGTGCCACCGGGGGGCTATCAGTAGAGACCCAGTACTTC. Amino acids: CATGGLSVETQYF.

The chain recombines TRBV6-5 with TRBJ1-4; D remains unclear. The CDR3 has 14 amino acids. Per the germline V gene, CDR1 is MNHEY and CDR2 is SVGAGI. V gave up 4 bases and J gave up 8 bases, with 14 bases separating them. In DNA form, the CDR3 reads TGTGCCAGCAGTTTATCAGCCCTTGGCGAAAAACTGTTTTTT. It is translated as CASSLSALGEKLFF.

The chain joins TRBV27 to TRBJ2-3; TRBD1 matches 7 bases. V lost 5 bases and J lost 4; bases outside the gene matches: 15. Looked up from germline, CDR1 is MNHEY and CDR2 is SMNVEV (reference sequence). The CDR3 is 17 residues long. The CDR3 DNA follows: TGTGCCAGCAGTCCGCTCGGGACAGCACCACGCGCAGATACGCAGTATTTT. It specifies CASSPLGTAPRADTQYF.

The chain joins TRBV7-2 to TRBJ2-1; 15 bases match TRBD2. Per the germline V gene, CDR1 is SGHTA and CDR2 is FQGNSA. V lost 5 bases and J lost 11; bases outside the gene matches: 4. This CDR3 is 14 amino acids long. This CDR3 reads CASSAGLAGGKQFF. As DNA, the CDR3 is TGTGCCAGCAGCGCCGGACTAGCGGGGGGGAAGCAGTTCTTC.

The chain employs TRBV20-1 and TRBJ2-1, with D perhaps TRBD2 (6 bases). V was trimmed by 5 bases and J by 4 bases, leaving 12 bases between them. The CDR3 has 13 residues. Germline CDR1 DFQATT, CDR2 SNEGSKA (reference sequence). CDR3 coding DNA: TGCAGTGCTCCGGGACTCGTGTACAATGAGCAGTTCTTC. It codes for CSAPGLVYNEQFF.

This clonotype occurred a few times. The V and J genes are TRBV6-1 and TRBJ1-1; D possibly corresponds to TRBD1 (5 bases). V was cut by 3 bases and J by 1 base, with 9 bases left in between. Germline V lookup: CDR1 MNHNS, CDR2 SASEGT. This CDR3 has 14 residues. CDR3 nucleotides: TGTGCCAGCAGTGAGGGGGGGGAGAACACTGAAGCTTTCTTT. This gives the protein CASSEGGENTEAFF.

The V and J genes are TRBV28 and TRBJ1-2; TRBD1 agrees at 7 bases. Germline V gene lookup returns CDR1 MDHEN and CDR2 SYDVKM. V trimming: 3 bases; J trimming: 10 bases; junction bases outside the gene matches: 11. This CDR3 region has 14 residues. The CDR3 sequence is CASSFLRGQINYTF. CDR3 bases: TGTGCCAGCAGTTTTTTGAGGGGACAGATAAACTACACCTTC.

This clonotype was recorded many times. This CDR3 reads CASSYPGRTNYGYTF. The CDR3 nucleotides read TGTGCCAGCAGTTATCCGGGACGGACTAACTATGGCTACACCTTC. The rearrangement links TRBV12-3 or TRBV12-4 to TRBJ1-2; possible D gene TRBD1, 5 bases. V lost 4 bases and J 0 bases, leaving 12 bases between the germline ends. The CDR3 has 15 residues.

J is TRBJ2-5 and V is TRBV3-1; no definite D call. Per germline, CDR1 LGHDT and CDR2 YNNKEL (reference sequence). V lost 5 bases and J 4 bases, leaving 8 bases between the germline ends. The CDR3 is 12 residues long. CDR3: CASSLLLETQYF. CDR3 nucleotides: TGTGCCAGCAGCTTATTACTAGAGACCCAGTACTTC.

The gene calls are TRBV4-2 and TRBJ1-1; 7 bases are a match to TRBD1. Germline CDR1 reads LGHNA; CDR2 reads YNFKEQ. Trimming took 0 bases from V and 11 from J; bases not matched to a gene: 18. This CDR3 comprises 17 residues. The CDR3 spells CASSQDPLPGLDRAAFF. In nucleotides, the CDR3 is TGTGCCAGCAGCCAAGACCCCCTACCGGGATTAGACAGGGCCGCTTTCTTT.